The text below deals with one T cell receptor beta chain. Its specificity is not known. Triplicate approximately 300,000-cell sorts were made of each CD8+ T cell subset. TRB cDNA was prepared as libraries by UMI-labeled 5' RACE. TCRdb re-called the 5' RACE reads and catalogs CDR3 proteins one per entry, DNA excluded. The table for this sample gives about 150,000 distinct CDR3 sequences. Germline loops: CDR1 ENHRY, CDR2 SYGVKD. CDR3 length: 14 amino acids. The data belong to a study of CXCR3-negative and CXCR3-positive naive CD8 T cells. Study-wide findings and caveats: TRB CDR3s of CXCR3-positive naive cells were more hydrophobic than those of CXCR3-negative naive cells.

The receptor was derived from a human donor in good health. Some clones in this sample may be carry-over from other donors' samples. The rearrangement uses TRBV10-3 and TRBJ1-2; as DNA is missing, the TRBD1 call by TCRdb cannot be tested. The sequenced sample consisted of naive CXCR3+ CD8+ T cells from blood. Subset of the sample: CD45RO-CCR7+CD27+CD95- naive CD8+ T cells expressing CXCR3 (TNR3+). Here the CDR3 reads CAISESGQGNDYTF.